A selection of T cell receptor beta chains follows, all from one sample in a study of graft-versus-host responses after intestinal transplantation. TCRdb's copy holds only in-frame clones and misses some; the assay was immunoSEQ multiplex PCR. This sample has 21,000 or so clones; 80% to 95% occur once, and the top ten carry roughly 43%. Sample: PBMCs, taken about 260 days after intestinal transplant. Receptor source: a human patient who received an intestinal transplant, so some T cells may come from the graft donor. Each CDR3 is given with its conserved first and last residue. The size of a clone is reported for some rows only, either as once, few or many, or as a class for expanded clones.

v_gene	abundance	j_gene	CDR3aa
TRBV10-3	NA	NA	CAISESDGPSYEQYF
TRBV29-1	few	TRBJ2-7	CSVGGGITYEQYF
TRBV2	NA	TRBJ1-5	CASSGEGNQPQHF
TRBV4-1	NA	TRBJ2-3	CASSQWTGAATDTQYF
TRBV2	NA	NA	CASSDPLAGGYEQYF
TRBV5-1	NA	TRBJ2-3	CASSLGVGAGEIPQYF
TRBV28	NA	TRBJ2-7	CASSPFLAGVEQYF
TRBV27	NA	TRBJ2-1	CATSGAPWDEQFF
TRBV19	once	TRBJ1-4	CASSRASELFF
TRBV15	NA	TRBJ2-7	CATSHAYEQYF
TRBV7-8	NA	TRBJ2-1	CASSHRLADYNEQFF
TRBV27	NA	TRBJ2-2	CASSQQGALTGELFF
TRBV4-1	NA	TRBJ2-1	CASSQGGGTGTYNEQFF
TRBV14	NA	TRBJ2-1	CASSQGDWSYNEQFF
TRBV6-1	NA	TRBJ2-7	CASSEGYKQSYEQYF
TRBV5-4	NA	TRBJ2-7	CASSLRAGSEQYF
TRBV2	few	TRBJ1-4	CASSEMVGGWEKLFF
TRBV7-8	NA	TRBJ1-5	CASSLSGYYDSNQPQHF
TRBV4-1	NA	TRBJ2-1	CASSRAYNEQFF
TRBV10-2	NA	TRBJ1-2	CASSPGQGDYGYTF
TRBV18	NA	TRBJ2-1	CASSSGQGNNEQFF
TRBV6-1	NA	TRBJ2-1	CATRLAGGGNEQFF
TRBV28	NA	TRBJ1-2	CASSPQRQGANYGYTF
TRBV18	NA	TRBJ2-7	CASSGTAGSYEQYF
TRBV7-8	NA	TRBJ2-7	CASSFGQDYEQYF
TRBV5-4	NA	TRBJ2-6	CASSQASGQVYSGANVLTF